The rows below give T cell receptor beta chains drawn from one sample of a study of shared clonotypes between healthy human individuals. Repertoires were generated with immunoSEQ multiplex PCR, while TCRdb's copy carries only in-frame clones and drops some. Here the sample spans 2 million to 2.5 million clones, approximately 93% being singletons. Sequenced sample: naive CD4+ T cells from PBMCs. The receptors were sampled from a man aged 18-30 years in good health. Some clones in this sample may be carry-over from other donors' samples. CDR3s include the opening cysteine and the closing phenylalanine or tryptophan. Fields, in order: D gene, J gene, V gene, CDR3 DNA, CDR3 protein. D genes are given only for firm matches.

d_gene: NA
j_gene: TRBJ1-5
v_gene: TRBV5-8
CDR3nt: TGTGCCAGCAGCCACTACGGAACCGAAGGGACCCCACGGCCCCAGCATTTT
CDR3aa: CASSHYGTEGTPRPQHF

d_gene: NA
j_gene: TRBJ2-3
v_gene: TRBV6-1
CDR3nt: TGTGCCAGCAGCTTAGGGGGGGCACGGGATACGCAGTATTTT
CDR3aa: CASSLGGARDTQYF

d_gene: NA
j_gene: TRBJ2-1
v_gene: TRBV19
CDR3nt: TGTGCAAGTAGGGGGTTGGCTAGTAATGAGCAGTTCTTC
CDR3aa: CASRGLASNEQFF

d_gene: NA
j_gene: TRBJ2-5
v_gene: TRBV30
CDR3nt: TGTGCCTCCGGGACCCAGTACTTC
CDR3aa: CASGTQYF

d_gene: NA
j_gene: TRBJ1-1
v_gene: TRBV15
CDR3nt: TGTGCCACCAGGGCTCGCGGGGGATTGAACACTGAAGCTTTCTTT
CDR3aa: CATRARGGLNTEAFF

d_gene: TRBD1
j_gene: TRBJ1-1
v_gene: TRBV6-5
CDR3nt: TGTGCCAGCAGACCAGGGACAGCGAACACTGAAGCTTTCTTT
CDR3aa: CASRPGTANTEAFF

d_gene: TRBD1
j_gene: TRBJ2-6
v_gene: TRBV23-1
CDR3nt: TGCGCCAGCAGTCAATTCGTGACAGGGGGCTCTGGGGCCAACGTCCTGACTTTC
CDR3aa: CASSQFVTGGSGANVLTF

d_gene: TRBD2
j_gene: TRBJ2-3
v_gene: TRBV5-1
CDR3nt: TGCGCCAGCAGCTTGGGGACTAGCGGTGGAGATACGCAGTATTTT
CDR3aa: CASSLGTSGGDTQYF

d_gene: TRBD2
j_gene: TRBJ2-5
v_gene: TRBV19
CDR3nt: TGTGCCAGTAGTATGGGACTAGCGGGACAAGAGACCCAGTACTTC
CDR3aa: CASSMGLAGQETQYF

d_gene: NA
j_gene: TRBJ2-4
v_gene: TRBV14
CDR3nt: TGTGCCAGCAGCCTAGGGGGAAACATTCAGTACTTC
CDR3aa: CASSLGGNIQYF

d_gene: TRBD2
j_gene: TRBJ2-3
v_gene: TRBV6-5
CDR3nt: TGTGCCAGCATCAAGCGGGATAGAGGCACAGATACGCAGTATTTT
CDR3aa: CASIKRDRGTDTQYF